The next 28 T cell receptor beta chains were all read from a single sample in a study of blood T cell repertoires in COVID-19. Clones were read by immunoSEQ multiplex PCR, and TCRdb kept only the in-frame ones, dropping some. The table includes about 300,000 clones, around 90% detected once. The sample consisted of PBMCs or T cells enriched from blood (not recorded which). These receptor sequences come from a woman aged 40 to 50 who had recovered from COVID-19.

The CDR3 coding sequence is TGTGCCAGCAGGGGGCGGTCCCAGGGCTATGGCTACACCTTC. Amino acids: CASRGRSQGYGYTF. The chain combines TRBV2 with TRBJ1-2, with a weak D call TRBD1 (5 bases). Trimming took 6 bases from V and 4 from J, leaving 15 bases between them. This CDR3 has 14 amino acids. Germline V gives CDR1 SNHLY, CDR2 FYNNEI.

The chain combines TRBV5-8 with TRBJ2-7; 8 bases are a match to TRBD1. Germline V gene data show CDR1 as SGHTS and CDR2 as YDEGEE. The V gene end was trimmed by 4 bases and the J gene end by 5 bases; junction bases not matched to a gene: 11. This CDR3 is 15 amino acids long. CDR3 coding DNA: TGTGCCAGCAGCCCGACAGGGGTGGATAGGAACGAGCAGTACTTC. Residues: CASSPTGVDRNEQYF.

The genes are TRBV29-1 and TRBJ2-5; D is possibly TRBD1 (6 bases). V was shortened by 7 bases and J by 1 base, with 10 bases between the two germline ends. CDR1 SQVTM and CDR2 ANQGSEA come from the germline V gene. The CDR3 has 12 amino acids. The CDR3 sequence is CSGRGSQETQYF. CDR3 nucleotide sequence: TGCAGCGGAAGGGGGTCCCAAGAGACCCAGTACTTC. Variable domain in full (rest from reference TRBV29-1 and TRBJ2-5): SAVISQKPSRDICQRGTSLTIQCQVDSQVTMMFWYRQQPGQSLTLIATANQGSEATYESGFVIDKFPISRPNLTFSTLTVSNMSPEDSSIYLCSGRGSQETQYFGPGTRLLVL.

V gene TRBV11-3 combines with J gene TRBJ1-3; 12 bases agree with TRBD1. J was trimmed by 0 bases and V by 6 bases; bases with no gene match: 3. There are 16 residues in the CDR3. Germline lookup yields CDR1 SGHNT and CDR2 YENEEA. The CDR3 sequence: CASSKGQGASGNTIYF. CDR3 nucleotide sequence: TGTGCCAGCAGTAAGGGACAGGGGGCCTCTGGAAACACCATATATTTT.

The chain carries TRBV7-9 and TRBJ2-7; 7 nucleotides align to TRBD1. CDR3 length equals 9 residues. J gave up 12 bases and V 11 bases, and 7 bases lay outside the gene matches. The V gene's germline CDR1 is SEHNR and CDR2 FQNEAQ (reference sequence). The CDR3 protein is CAQGEEGYF. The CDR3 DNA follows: TGTGCCCAGGGGGAAGAGGGGTACTTC.

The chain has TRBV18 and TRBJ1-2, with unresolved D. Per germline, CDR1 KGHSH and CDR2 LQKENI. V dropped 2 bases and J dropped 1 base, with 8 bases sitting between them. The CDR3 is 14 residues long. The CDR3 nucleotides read TGTGCCAGCTCACCAAGCGGCTTTAACTATGGCTACACCTTC. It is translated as CASSPSGFNYGYTF.

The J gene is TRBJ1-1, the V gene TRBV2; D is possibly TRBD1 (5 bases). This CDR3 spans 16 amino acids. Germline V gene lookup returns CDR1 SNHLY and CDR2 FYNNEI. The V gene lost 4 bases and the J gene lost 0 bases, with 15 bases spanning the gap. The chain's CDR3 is CASSGAGTGVNTEAFF. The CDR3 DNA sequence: TGTGCCAGCAGTGGGGCAGGGACGGGGGTGAACACTGAAGCTTTCTTT.

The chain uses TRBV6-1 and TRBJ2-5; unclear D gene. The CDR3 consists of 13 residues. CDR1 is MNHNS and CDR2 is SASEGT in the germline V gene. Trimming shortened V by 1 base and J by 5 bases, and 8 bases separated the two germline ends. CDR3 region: CASSEGLRETQYF. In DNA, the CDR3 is TGTGCCAGCAGTGAAGGGTTGAGGGAGACCCAGTACTTC.

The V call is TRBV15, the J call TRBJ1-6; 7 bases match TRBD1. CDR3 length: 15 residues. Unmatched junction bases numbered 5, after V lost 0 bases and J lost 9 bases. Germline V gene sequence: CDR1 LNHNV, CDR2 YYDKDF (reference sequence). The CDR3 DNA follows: TGTGCCACCAGCAGAGAGAACAGGGGTGGTTCACCCCTCCACTTT. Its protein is CATSRENRGGSPLHF. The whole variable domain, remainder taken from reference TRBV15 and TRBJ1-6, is DAMVIQNPRYQVTQFGKPVTLSCSQTLNHNVMYWYQQKSSQAPKLLFHYYDKDFNNEADTPDNFQSRRPNTSFCFLDIRSPGLGDTAMYLCATSRENRGGSPLHFGNGTRLTVT.

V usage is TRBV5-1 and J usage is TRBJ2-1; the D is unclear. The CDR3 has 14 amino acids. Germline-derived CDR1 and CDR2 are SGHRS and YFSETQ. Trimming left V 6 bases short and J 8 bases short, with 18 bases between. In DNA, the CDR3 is TGCGCCAGCAACGGCGGAAACAAAATGGATGAGCAGTTCTTC. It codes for CASNGGNKMDEQFF. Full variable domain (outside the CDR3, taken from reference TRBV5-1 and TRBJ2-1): KAGVTQTPRYLIKTRGQQVTLSCSPISGHRSVSWYQQTPGQGLQFLFEYFSETQRNKGNFPGRFSGRQFSNSRSEMNVSTLELGDSALYLCASNGGNKMDEQFFGPGTRLTVL.

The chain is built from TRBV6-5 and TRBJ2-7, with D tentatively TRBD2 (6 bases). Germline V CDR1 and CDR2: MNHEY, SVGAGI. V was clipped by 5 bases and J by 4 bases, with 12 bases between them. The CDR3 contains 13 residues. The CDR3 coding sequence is TGTGCCAGCAGTCCGCCGGGACTGTACGAGCAGTACTTC. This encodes CASSPPGLYEQYF.

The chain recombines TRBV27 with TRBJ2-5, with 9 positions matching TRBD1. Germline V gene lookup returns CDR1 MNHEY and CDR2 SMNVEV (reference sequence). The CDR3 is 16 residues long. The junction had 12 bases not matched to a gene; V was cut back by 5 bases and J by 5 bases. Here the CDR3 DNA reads TGTGCCAGCAGTCCTCAAATACAGGGGGCAGGGGAGACCCAGTACTTC. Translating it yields CASSPQIQGAGETQYF.

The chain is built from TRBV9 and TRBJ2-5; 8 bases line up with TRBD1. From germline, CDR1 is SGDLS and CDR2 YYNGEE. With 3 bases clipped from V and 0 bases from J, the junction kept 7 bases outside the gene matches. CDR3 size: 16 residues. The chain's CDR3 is CASSGGTGVYQETQYF. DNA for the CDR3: TGTGCCAGCAGCGGCGGGACAGGAGTATACCAAGAGACCCAGTACTTC. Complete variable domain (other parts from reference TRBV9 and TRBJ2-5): DSGVTQTPKHLITATGQRVTLRCSPRSGDLSVYWYQQSLDQGLQFLIQYYNGEERAKGNILERFSAQQFPDLHSELNLSSLELGDSALYFCASSGGTGVYQETQYFGPGTRLLVL.

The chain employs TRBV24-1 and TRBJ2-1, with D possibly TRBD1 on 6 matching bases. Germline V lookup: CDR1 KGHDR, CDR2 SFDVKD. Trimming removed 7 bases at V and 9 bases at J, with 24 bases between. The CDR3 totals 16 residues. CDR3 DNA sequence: TGTGCCACCAGCTCGTTGGCAGGGGCCCTTTGGGGTGAGCAGTTCTTC. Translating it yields CATSSLAGALWGEQFF.

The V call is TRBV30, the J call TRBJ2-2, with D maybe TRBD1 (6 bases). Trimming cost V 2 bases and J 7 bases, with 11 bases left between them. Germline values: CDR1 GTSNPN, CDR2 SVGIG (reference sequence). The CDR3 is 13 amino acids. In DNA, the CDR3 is TGTGCCTGGAGTATGGACAGCGTCGGGGAGCTGTTTTTT. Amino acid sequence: CAWSMDSVGELFF.

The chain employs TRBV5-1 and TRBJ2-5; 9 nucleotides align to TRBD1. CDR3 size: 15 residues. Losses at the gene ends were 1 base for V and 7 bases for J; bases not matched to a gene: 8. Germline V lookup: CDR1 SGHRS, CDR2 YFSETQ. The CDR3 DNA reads TGCGCCAGCAGCTTGACTACAGGGGGCGCGGGGACCCAGTACTTC. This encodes CASSLTTGGAGTQYF.

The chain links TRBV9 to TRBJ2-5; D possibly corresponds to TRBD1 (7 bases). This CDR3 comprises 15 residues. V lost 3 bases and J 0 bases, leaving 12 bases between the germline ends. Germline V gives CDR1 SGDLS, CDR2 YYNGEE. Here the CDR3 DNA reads TGTGCCAGCAGCGCGACAGGGAGGTACCAAGAGACCCAGTACTTC. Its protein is CASSATGRYQETQYF.

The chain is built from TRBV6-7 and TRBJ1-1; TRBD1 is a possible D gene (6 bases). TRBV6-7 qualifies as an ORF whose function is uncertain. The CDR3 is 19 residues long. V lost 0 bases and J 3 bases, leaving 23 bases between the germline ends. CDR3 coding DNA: TGTGCCAGCAGTTACTCTAGCAAGGGGGGGGTGAAGTCTGACACTGAAGCTTTCTTT. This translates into CASSYSSKGGVKSDTEAFF.

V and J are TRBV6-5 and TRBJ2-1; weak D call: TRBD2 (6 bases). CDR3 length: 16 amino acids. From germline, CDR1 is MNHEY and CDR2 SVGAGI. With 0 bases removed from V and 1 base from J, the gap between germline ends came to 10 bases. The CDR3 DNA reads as TGTGCCAGCAGTTACTCCCCGGGGGTTTCCTACAATGAGCAGTTCTTC. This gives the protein CASSYSPGVSYNEQFF.

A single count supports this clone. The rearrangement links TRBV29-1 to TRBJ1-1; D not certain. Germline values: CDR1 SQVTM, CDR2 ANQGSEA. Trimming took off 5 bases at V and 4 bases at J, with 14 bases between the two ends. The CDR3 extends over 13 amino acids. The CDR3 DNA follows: TGCAGCGTTCTTCGGGTGGAGTCCACTGAAGCTTTCTTT. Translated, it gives CSVLRVESTEAFF.

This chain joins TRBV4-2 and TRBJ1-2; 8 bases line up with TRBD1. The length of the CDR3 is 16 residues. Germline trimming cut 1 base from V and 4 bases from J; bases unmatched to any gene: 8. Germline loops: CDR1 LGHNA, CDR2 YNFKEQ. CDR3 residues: CASSQVFRQGFYGYTF. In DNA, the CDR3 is TGTGCCAGCAGCCAAGTTTTCCGACAGGGGTTCTATGGCTACACCTTC.

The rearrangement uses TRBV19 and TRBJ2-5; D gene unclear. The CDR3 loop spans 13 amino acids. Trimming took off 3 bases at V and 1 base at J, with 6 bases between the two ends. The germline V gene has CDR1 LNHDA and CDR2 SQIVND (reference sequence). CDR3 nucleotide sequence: TGTGCCAGTAGTATTTTATTCCAAGAGACCCAGTACTTC. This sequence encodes CASSILFQETQYF. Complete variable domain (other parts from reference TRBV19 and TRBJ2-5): DGGITQSPKYLFRKEGQNVTLSCEQNLNHDAMYWYRQDPGQGLRLIYYSQIVNDFQKGDIAEGYSVSREKKESFPLTVTSAQKNPTAFYLCASSILFQETQYFGPGTRLLVL.

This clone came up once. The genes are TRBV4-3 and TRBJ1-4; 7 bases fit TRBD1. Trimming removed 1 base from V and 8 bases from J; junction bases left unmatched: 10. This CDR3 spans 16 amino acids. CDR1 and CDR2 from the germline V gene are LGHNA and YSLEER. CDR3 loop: CASSQVLNRGTEKLFF. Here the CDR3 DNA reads TGCGCCAGCAGCCAAGTACTTAACAGGGGTACAGAAAAACTGTTTTTT.

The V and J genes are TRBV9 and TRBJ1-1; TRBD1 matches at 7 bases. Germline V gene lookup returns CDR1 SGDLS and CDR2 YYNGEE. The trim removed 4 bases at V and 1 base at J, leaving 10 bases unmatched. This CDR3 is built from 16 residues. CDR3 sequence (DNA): TGTGCCAGCAGCCGTACTCCACAGGGGCCGAACACTGAAGCTTTCTTT. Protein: CASSRTPQGPNTEAFF.

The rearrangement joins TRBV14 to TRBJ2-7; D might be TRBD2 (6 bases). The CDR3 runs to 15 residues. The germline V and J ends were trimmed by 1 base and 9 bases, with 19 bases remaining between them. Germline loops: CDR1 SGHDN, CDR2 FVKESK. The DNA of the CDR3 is TGTGCCAGCAGCCAAGCCGGAGGGAGCTGGGTAGGGCAGTACTTC. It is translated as CASSQAGGSWVGQYF.

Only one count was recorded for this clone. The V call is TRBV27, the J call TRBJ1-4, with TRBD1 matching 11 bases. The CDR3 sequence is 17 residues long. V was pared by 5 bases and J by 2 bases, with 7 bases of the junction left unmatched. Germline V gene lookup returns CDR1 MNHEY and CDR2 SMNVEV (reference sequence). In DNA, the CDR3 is TGTGCCAGCAGTCCGTGGACAGGGGGCCAGACTAATGAAAAACTGTTTTTT. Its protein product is CASSPWTGGQTNEKLFF. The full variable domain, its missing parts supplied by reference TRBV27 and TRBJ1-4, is EAQVTQNPRYLITVTGKKLTVTCSQNMNHEYMSWYRQDPGLGLRQIYYSMNVEVTDKGDVPEGYKVSRKEKRNFPLILESPSPNQTSLYFCASSPWTGGQTNEKLFFGSGTQLSVL.

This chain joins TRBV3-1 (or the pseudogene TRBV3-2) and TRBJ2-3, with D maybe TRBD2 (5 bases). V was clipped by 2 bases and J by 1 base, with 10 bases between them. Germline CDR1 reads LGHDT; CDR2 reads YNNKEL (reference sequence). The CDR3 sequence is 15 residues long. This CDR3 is CASSQYPGGTDTQYF. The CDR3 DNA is TGTGCCAGCAGCCAATACCCCGGGGGCACAGATACGCAGTATTTT.

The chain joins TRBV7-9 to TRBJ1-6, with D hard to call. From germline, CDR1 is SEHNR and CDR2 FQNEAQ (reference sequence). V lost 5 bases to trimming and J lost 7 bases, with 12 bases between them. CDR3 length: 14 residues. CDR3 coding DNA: TGTGCCAGCAGCCGCTGGCAGGAAAATTCACCCCTCCACTTT. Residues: CASSRWQENSPLHF.